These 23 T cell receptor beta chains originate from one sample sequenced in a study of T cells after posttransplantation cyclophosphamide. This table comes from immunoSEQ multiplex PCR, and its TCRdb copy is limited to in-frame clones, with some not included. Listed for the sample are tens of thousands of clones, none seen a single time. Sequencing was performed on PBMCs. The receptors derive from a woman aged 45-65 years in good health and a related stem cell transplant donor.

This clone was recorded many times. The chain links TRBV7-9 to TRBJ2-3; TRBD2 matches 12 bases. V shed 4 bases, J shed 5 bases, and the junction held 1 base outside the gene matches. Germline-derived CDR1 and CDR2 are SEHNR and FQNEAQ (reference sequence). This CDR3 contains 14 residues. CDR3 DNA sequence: TGTGCCAGCAGCTGGACTAGCGGGGTAGATACGCAGTATTTT. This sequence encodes CASSWTSGVDTQYF. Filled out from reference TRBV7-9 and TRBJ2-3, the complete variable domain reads DTGVSQNPRHKITKRGQNVTFRCDPISEHNRLYWYRQTLGQGPEFLTYFQNEAQLEKSRLLSDRFSAERPKGSFSTLEIQRTEQGDSAMYLCASSWTSGVDTQYFGPGTRLTVL.

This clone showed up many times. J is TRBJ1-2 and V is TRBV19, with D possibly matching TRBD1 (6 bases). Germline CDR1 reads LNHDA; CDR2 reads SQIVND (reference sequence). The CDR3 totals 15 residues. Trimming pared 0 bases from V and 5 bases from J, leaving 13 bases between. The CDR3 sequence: CASSIDPGTRYGYTF. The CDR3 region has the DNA TGTGCCAGTAGTATAGATCCCGGGACAAGATATGGCTACACCTTC.

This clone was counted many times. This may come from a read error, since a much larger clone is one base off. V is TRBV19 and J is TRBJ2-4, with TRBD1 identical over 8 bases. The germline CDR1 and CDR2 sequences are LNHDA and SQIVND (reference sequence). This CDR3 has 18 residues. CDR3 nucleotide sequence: TGTGCCAGTAGTTTTCGGACAGGGCTTACGAAAGCCAAAAGCATTCAGTACTTC. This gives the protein CASSFRTGLTKAKSIQYF.

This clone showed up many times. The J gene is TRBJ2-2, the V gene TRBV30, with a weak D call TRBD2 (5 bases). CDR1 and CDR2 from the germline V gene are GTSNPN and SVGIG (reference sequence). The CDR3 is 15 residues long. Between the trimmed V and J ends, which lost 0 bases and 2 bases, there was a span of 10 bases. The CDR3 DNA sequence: TGTGCCTGGAGTGTACTAGGCCCCAACACCGGGGAGCTGTTTTTT. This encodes CAWSVLGPNTGELFF.

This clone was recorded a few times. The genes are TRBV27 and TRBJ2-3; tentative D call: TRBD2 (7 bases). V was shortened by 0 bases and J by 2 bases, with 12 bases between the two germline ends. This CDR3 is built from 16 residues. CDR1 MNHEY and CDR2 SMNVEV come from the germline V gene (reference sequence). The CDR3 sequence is CASSLSGGATTDTQYF. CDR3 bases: TGTGCCAGCAGTTTATCGGGGGGGGCGACCACAGATACGCAGTATTTT.

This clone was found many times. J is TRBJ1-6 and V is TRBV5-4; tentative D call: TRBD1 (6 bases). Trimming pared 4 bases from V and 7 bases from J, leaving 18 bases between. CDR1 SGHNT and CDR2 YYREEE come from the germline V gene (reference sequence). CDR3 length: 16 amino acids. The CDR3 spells CASSPQQGIVNSPLHF. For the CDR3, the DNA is TGTGCCAGCAGCCCCCAGCAGGGGATAGTAAATTCACCCCTCCACTTT.

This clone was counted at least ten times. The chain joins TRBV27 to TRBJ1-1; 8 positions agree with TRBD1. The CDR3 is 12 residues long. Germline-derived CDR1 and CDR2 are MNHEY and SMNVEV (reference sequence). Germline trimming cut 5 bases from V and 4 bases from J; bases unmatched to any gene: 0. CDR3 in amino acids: CASSTGGTEAFF. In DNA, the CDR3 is TGTGCCAGCAGTACAGGGGGCACTGAAGCTTTCTTT.

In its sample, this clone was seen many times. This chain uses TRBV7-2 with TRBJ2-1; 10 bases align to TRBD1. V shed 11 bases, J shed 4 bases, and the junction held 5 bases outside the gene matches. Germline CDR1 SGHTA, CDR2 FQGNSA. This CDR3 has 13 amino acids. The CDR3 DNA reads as TGTGCCGGTGGGGACAGGGGTTACAATGAGCAGTTCTTC. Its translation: CAGGDRGYNEQFF. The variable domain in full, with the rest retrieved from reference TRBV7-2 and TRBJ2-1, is GAGVSQSPSNKVTEKGKDVELRCDPISGHTALYWYRQSLGQGLEFLIYFQGNSAPDKSGLPSDRFSAERTGGSVSTLTIQRTQQEDSAVYLCAGGDRGYNEQFFGPGTRLTVL.

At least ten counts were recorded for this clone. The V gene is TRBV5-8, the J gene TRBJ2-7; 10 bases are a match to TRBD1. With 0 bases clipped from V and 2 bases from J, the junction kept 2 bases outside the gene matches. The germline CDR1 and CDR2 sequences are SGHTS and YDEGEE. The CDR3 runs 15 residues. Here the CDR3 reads CASSLVGTGAYEQYF. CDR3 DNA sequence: TGTGCCAGCAGCTTGGTAGGGACAGGGGCCTACGAGCAGTACTTC.

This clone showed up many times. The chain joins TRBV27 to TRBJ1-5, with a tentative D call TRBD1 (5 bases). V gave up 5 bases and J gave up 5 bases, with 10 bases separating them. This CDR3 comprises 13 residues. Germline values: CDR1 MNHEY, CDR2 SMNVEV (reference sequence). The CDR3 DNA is TGTGCCAGCAGTCCCGACAGATATCAGCCCCAGCATTTT. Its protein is CASSPDRYQPQHF.

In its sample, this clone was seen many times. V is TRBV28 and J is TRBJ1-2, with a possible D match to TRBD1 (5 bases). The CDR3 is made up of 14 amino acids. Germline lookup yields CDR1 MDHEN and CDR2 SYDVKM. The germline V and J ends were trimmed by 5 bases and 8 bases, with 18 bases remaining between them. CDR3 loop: CASSPPTALEGYTF. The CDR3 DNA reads TGTGCCAGCAGTCCCCCGACAGCTCTTGAGGGCTACACCTTC.

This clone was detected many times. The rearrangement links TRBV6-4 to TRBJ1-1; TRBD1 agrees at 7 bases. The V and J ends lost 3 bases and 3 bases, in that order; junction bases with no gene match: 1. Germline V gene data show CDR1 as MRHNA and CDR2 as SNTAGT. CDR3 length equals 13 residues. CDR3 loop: CASSEDRYTEAFF. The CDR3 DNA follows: TGTGCCAGCAGTGAGGACAGGTACACTGAAGCTTTCTTT.

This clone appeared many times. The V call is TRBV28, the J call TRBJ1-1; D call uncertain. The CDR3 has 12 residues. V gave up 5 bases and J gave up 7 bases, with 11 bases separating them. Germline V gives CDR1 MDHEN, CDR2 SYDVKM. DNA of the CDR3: TGTGCCAGCAGTCCCCGGAGGGTTGAAGCTTTCTTT. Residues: CASSPRRVEAFF.

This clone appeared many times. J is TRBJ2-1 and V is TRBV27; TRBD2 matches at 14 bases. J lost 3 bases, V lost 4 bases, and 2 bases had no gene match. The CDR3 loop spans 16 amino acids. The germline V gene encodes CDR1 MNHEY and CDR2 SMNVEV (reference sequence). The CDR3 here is CASSWGTSGGYNEQFF. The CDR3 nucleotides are TGTGCCAGCAGTTGGGGGACTAGCGGGGGCTACAATGAGCAGTTCTTC.

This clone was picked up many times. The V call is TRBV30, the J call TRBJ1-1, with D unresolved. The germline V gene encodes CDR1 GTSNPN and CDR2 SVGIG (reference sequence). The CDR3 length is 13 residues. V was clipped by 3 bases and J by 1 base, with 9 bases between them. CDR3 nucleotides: TGTGCCTGGAGAGGACTCTGGAACACTGAAGCTTTCTTT. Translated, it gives CAWRGLWNTEAFF.

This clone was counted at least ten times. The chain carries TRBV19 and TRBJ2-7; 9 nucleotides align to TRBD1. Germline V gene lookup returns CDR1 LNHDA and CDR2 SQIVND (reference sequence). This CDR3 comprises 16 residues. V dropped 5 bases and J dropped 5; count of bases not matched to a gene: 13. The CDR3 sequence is CASSSSQGATLHEQYF. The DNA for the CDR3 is TGTGCCAGTAGTTCCTCACAGGGGGCAACTCTCCACGAGCAGTACTTC. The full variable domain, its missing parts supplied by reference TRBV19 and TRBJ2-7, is DGGITQSPKYLFRKEGQNVTLSCEQNLNHDAMYWYRQDPGQGLRLIYYSQIVNDFQKGDIAEGYSVSREKKESFPLTVTSAQKNPTAFYLCASSSSQGATLHEQYFGPGTRLTVT.

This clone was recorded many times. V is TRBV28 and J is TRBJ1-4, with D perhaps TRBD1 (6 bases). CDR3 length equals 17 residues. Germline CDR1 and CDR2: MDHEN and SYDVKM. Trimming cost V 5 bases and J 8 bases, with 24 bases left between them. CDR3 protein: CASSPTIKWTVGEKLFF. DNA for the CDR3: TGTGCCAGCAGTCCGACGATAAAATGGACAGTCGGGGAAAAACTGTTTTTT.

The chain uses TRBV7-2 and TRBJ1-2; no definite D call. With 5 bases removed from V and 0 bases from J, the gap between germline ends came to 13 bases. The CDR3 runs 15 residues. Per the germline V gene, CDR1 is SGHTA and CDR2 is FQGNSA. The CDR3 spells CASSPGGSSNYGYTF. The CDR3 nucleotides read TGTGCCAGCAGCCCGGGCGGGTCGTCTAACTATGGCTACACCTTC.

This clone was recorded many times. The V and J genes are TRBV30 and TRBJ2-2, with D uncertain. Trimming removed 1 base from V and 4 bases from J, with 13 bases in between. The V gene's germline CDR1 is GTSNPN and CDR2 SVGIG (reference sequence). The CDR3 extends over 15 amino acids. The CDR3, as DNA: TGTGCCTGGAGTGCAGGAAAAACACCCACCGGGGAGCTGTTTTTT. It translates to CAWSAGKTPTGELFF.

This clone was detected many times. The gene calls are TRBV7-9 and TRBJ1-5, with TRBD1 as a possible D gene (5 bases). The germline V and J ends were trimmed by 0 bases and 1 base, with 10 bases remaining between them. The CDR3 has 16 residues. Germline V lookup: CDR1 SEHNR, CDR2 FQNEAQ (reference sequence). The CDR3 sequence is CASSLAIGASNQPQHF. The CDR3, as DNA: TGTGCCAGCAGCTTAGCGATAGGGGCAAGCAATCAGCCCCAGCATTTT. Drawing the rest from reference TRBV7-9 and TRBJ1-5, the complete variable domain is DTGVSQNPRHKITKRGQNVTFRCDPISEHNRLYWYRQTLGQGPEFLTYFQNEAQLEKSRLLSDRFSAERPKGSFSTLEIQRTEQGDSAMYLCASSLAIGASNQPQHFGDGTRLSIL.

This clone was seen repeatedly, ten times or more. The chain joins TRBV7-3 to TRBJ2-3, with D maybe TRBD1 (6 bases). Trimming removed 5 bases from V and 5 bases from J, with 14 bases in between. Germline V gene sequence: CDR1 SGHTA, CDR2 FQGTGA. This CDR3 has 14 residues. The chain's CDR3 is CASSPRGGRDTQYF. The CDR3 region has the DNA TGTGCCAGCAGCCCTCGAGGGGGAAGAGATACGCAGTATTTT.

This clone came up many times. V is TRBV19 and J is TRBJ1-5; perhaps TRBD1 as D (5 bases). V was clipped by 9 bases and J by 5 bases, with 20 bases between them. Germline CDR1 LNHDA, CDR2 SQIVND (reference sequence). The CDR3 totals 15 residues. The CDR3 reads CASRRGLNGDQPQHF. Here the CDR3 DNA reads TGTGCCAGCCGAAGGGGATTAAATGGGGATCAGCCCCAGCATTTT.

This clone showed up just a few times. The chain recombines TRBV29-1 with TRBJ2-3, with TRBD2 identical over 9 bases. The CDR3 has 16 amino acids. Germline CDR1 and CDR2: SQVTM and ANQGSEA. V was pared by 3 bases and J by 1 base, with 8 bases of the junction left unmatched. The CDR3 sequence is CSVEGGGAVGTDTQYF. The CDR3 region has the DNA TGCAGCGTTGAGGGCGGGGGGGCCGTGGGCACAGATACGCAGTATTTT.